This is a list of T cell receptor beta chains from one sample in a study of T-cell reconstitution after alpha-beta-depleted transplantation in children. TCRdb fed the PCR reads into MiXCR, producing one record per CDR3 protein. The table includes fewer than 400,000 distinct CDR3 sequences, 20% detected once. The specimen was PBMCs from the stem cell graft donor, collected from the stem cell graft. The receptors were gathered from a human donor who donated a stem cell graft to a child with acute myeloid leukemia. CDR3s include the opening cysteine and the closing phenylalanine or tryptophan. Fields, in order: J gene, clone size, V gene, D gene, CDR3 protein, CDR3 DNA. D genes are given only for firm matches. The listing skips clone size in some rows; elsewhere it reads once, few, many or a size class.

>TRBJ2-3|.|TRBV29-1|.
CSVDRDPGTDTQYF
TGCAGCGTTGACCGGGATCCAGGCACAGATACGCAGTATTTT
>TRBJ2-7|.|TRBV28|.
CASTGPVYPYEQYF
TGTGCCAGCACAGGTCCAGTTTACCCCTACGAGCAGTACTTC
>TRBJ2-3|many|TRBV4-1|TRBD2
CASSLVGREALLPTDTQYF
TGCGCCAGCAGCCTCGTGGGGCGGGAGGCCTTACTACCCACAGATACGCAGTATTTT
>TRBJ2-1|.|TRBV11-3|.
CASSLEGGQGSSYNEQFF
TGTGCCAGCAGCTTAGAGGGGGGCCAGGGAAGCTCCTACAATGAGCAGTTCTTC
>TRBJ1-5|.|TRBV4-3|.
CASSPGQRNQPQHF
TGCGCCAGCAGCCCCGGACAGCGCAATCAGCCCCAGCATTTT
>TRBJ2-7|.|TRBV4-1|.
CASSQVSISYEQYF
TGCGCCAGCAGCCAAGTTTCAATATCCTACGAGCAGTACTTC
>TRBJ2-7|many|TRBV12-3/TRBV12-4|TRBD1
CASSIQQGYEQYF
TGTGCCAGCAGTATACAACAGGGGTACGAGCAGTACTTC
>TRBJ2-2|many|TRBV4-3|.
CASSRDLDTGELFF
TGCGCCAGCAGCCGCGACTTAGACACCGGGGAGCTGTTTTTT
>TRBJ2-1|once|TRBV2|TRBD2
CASSGTSGRSDNEQFF
TGTGCCAGCAGCGGGACTAGCGGGAGATCTGACAATGAGCAGTTCTTC
>TRBJ2-1|few|TRBV4-1|TRBD2
CASVGLAGGYSSWGEQFF
TGCGCCAGCGTGGGACTAGCGGGAGGGTATTCTAGCTGGGGTGAGCAGTTCTTC
>TRBJ2-7|.|TRBV7-2|.
CASSQGLGRSYEQYF
TGTGCCAGCAGCCAGGGTCTTGGTCGATCATACGAGCAGTACTTC
>TRBJ2-1|.|TRBV7-2|.
CASSLVWESSYNEQFF
TGTGCCAGCAGCTTAGTATGGGAGAGCTCCTACAATGAGCAGTTCTTC
>TRBJ2-1|.|TRBV6-5|TRBD2
CASTYLGGAYNEQFF
TGTGCCAGCACCTACTTGGGGGGGGCCTACAATGAGCAGTTCTTC
>TRBJ1-4|.|TRBV12-3/TRBV12-4|.
CASSFFGLINEKLFF
TGTGCCAGCAGTTTTTTCGGCCTTATTAATGAAAAACTGTTTTTT
>TRBJ2-6|.|TRBV25-1|TRBD2
CASSQKGLAGYSGANVLTF
TGTGCCAGCAGTCAAAAGGGACTAGCGGGATACTCTGGGGCCAACGTCCTGACTTTC
>TRBJ1-1|.|TRBV20-1|.
CSARGEGRQNTEAFF
TGCAGTGCTAGAGGAGAGGGAAGACAGAACACTGAAGCTTTCTTT
>TRBJ2-3|few|TRBV12-3/TRBV12-4|.
CASSRTLAVTDTQYF
TGTGCCAGCAGCCGGACTCTAGCAGTCACAGATACGCAGTATTTT
>TRBJ1-1|many|TRBV20-1|.
CSAQGNTEAFF
TGCAGTGCCCAAGGGAACACTGAAGCTTTCTTT
>TRBJ2-7|.|TRBV7-9|TRBD2
CASSLMERGSYEQYF
TGTGCCAGCAGCTTAATGGAGCGGGGGTCCTACGAGCAGTACTTC
>TRBJ2-3|.|TRBV10-2|.
CASSESGEGVLYF
TGCGCCAGCAGTGAGTCGGGTGAGGGAGTTCTGTATTTT
>TRBJ2-7|.|TRBV7-2|TRBD2
CASSFTGTSVYEQYF
TGTGCCAGCAGCTTTACCGGGACTAGCGTCTACGAGCAGTACTTC
>TRBJ1-1|.|TRBV12-3/TRBV12-4|.
CAGGSQRGAFF
TGTGCCGGCGGCTCACAACGGGGAGCTTTCTTT
>TRBJ2-7|few|TRBV4-1|.
CASSQDPASEYYEQYF
TGCGCCAGCAGCCAAGATCCGGCTAGCGAATACTACGAGCAGTACTTC
>TRBJ2-7|few|TRBV2|TRBD2
CASKIIAGARYEQYF
TGTGCCAGCAAGATCATCGCGGGAGCGCGTTACGAGCAGTACTTC
>TRBJ2-7|many|TRBV29-1|.
CSVDQIGSGDFYEQYF
TGCAGCGTTGATCAAATTGGGTCCGGGGATTTCTACGAGCAGTACTTC
>TRBJ2-1|.|TRBV7-3|TRBD1
CASSLTRGRGLVNEQFF
TGTGCCAGCAGCTTAACGCGAGGCAGGGGGCTAGTCAATGAGCAGTTCTTC
>TRBJ2-3|.|TRBV12-3/TRBV12-4|TRBD2
CASSFLAGEPDTQYF
TGTGCCAGCAGTTTTCTAGCGGGAGAACCAGATACGCAGTATTTT
>TRBJ1-6|.|TRBV5-1|TRBD1
CASSLVPPGQGGRSPLHF
TGCGCCAGCAGCTTGGTGCCGCCGGGACAGGGTGGACGTTCACCCCTCCACTTT
>TRBJ2-7|many|TRBV20-1|TRBD2
CSARDWASGLWDAQYF
TGCAGTGCTAGAGATTGGGCTAGCGGGTTGTGGGACGCTCAGTACTTC
>TRBJ2-6|.|TRBV25-1|.
CASSDDSPGSSGANVLTF
TGTGCCAGCAGTGATGACAGTCCGGGGTCCTCTGGGGCCAACGTCCTGACTTTC
>TRBJ1-5|.|TRBV19|.
CASSTDSNDQPQHF
TGTGCCAGTAGTACAGACAGTAATGATCAGCCCCAGCATTTT
>TRBJ2-1|few|TRBV2|.
CASSELDSYNEQFF
TGTGCCAGCAGTGAATTAGACAGTTACAATGAGCAGTTCTTC
>TRBJ2-1|many|TRBV4-2|.
CASSQEKLTNEQFF
TGTGCCAGCAGCCAAGAAAAACTAACCAATGAGCAGTTCTTC
>TRBJ2-7|.|TRBV4-1|.
CASSQDVYYEQYF
TGCGCCAGCAGCCAAGATGTGTACTACGAGCAGTACTTC
>TRBJ2-5|.|TRBV5-6|TRBD1
CASSLRTGETQYF
TGTGCCAGCAGCTTGAGGACAGGGGAGACCCAGTACTTC
>TRBJ2-7|.|TRBV5-1|.
CASSEGNSYEQYF
TGCGCCAGCTCGGAGGGGAACTCCTACGAGCAGTACTTC
>TRBJ1-5|.|TRBV28|.
CASSDVLPGDNQPQHF
TGTGCCAGCAGTGACGTCCTCCCCGGAGACAATCAGCCCCAGCATTTT